This passage covers 19 T cell receptor beta chains from one sample sequenced in a study of blood T cells in healthy people across ages. Through a sample-barcoded 5' primer and a J-beta primer mix, a second PCR was run for roughly 6 to 12 cycles. TCRdb re-analysed the 5' RACE reads in MiXCR, keeping a single row per CDR3 protein. The data show approximately 800,000 distinct CDR3 sequences, 50% to 65% seen once. Sequencing was carried out using blood. The receptors were gathered from an older man in good health.

The chain carries TRBV7-9 and TRBJ2-6; weak D call: TRBD1 (5 bases). Germline values: CDR1 SEHNR, CDR2 FQNEAQ (reference sequence). V was pared by 1 base and J by 1 base, with 11 bases between. This CDR3 is 17 amino acids long. Here the CDR3 reads CASSLEGRVSGANVLTF. Written as DNA, the CDR3 is TGTGCCAGCAGCTTAGAAGGCAGGGTGTCTGGGGCCAACGTCCTGACTTTC.

This chain connects TRBV27 to TRBJ2-5; 9 positions agree with TRBD1. This CDR3 is 15 amino acids long. Per the germline V gene, CDR1 is MNHEY and CDR2 is SMNVEV (reference sequence). Trimming cost V 5 bases and J 5 bases; bases outside gene matches: 9. Here the CDR3 reads CASSLDRGGRETQYF. The CDR3 DNA reads TGTGCCAGCAGTCTGGACAGGGGAGGGAGGGAGACCCAGTACTTC.

This clonotype was counted a few times. The DNA is left out, because the CDR3 cannot be placed on it with certainty; the CDR3 is given as TCRdb lists it. The chain carries TRBV7-9 and TRBJ2-1; the D segment call TRBD1 is taken from the table without a DNA check. The germline V gene has CDR1 SEHNR and CDR2 FQNEAQ (reference sequence). The CDR3 sequence runs 13 residues, both termini included. The CDR3 region is CASSLVGQGAAFF.

V and J are TRBV18 and TRBJ2-7, with TRBD2 matching over 13 bases. Germline CDR1 is KGHSH and CDR2 is LQKENI. V lost 2 bases to trimming and J lost 7 bases; unmatched junction nucleotides: 5. The CDR3 spans 15 residues. The CDR3 spells CASSPRTSGSKEQYF. The CDR3 nucleotides read TGTGCCAGCTCACCAAGGACTAGCGGGAGTAAGGAGCAGTACTTC.

This clonotype has a handful of counts. V and J are TRBV4-1 and TRBJ2-6, with D perhaps TRBD1 (5 bases). The V and J ends lost 0 bases and 0 bases respectively, with 12 bases between them. Germline values: CDR1 MGHRA, CDR2 YSYEKL. This CDR3 has 18 amino acids. DNA for the CDR3: TGCGCCAGCAGCCAAGATTGGGGCGCCTCCTCTGGGGCCAACGTCCTGACTTTC. It codes for CASSQDWGASSGANVLTF.

This sequence joins TRBV6-5 and TRBJ2-1; TRBD2 matches 10 bases. CDR3 length equals 16 residues. Germline assignment: CDR1 MNHEY and CDR2 SVGAGI. J was trimmed by 0 bases and V by 5 bases; bases with no gene match: 4. In DNA, the CDR3 is TGTGCCAGCAGTACCCCTAGCGGGAGCTCCTACAATGAGCAGTTCTTC. Translation: CASSTPSGSSYNEQFF.

The genes are TRBV5-6 and TRBJ2-1; D is possibly TRBD1 (6 bases). Germline values: CDR1 SGHDT, CDR2 YYEEEE. Trimming pared 2 bases from V and 4 bases from J, leaving 16 bases between. This CDR3 has 16 amino acids. Written as DNA, the CDR3 is TGTGCCAGCAGCTTCGAAACAGGGTGGGGATACAATGAGCAGTTCTTC. Its translation: CASSFETGWGYNEQFF.

There are a few counts of this clonotype. The chain is built from TRBV11-3 and TRBJ2-5; D is possibly TRBD2 (6 bases). Germline V gene lookup returns CDR1 SGHNT and CDR2 YENEEA. The CDR3 is made up of 18 amino acids. V dropped 3 bases and J dropped 4 bases, with 24 bases sitting between them. The CDR3 DNA sequence: TGTGCCAGCAGCTTCACCAACGGGGACTGGGAGGATGGAGAGACCCAGTACTTC. Amino acids: CASSFTNGDWEDGETQYF.

The chain links TRBV9 to TRBJ2-1, with D unclear. This CDR3 is built from 12 residues. V was clipped by 0 bases and J by 10 bases, with 8 bases between them. CDR1 is SGDLS and CDR2 is YYNGEE in the germline V gene. CDR3 protein: CASSVGSREQFF. CDR3 in DNA: TGTGCCAGCAGCGTAGGCAGTCGCGAGCAGTTCTTC.

V usage is TRBV13 and J usage is TRBJ1-1, with 9 positions matching TRBD1. Germline CDR1 and CDR2: PRHDT and FYEKMQ (reference sequence). V trimming: 4 bases; J trimming: 5 bases; junction bases outside the gene matches: 5. The CDR3 is made up of 14 amino acids. In DNA form, the CDR3 reads TGTGCCAGCAGCTCGACAGGGGGAGGTACTGAAGCTTTCTTT. Translation gives CASSSTGGGTEAFF.

A few counts support this clonotype. It may be a read error: a sequence one base away is much more abundant. The V gene is TRBV20-1, the J gene TRBJ2-1; 12 positions match TRBD2. Germline V gives CDR1 DFQATT, CDR2 SNEGSKA (reference sequence). This CDR3 region has 18 residues. The V segment lost 1 base and the J segment 0 bases; nucleotides outside the gene matches: 7. CDR3 loop: CSARGTSGRPSSYNEQFF. Here the CDR3 DNA reads TGCAGTGCTAGAGGTACTAGCGGGAGGCCTAGCTCCTACAATGAGCAGTTCTTC.

The chain carries TRBV12-3 or TRBV12-4 and TRBJ1-1; a weak D match, TRBD1 (6 bases). CDR3 size: 15 residues. V was cut by 5 bases and J by 2 bases, with 15 bases left in between. This CDR3 is CASSPLGGKNTEAFF. In DNA form, the CDR3 reads TGTGCCAGCAGTCCCCTAGGGGGTAAAAACACTGAAGCTTTCTTT.

This clonotype was detected a few times. The chain recombines TRBV19 with TRBJ2-7; D is perhaps TRBD1 (6 bases). This CDR3 has 18 residues. V was clipped by 3 bases and J by 2 bases, with 23 bases between them. Germline CDR1 LNHDA, CDR2 SQIVND (reference sequence). CDR3 loop: CASSIFVGHPHGAYEQYF. Written as DNA, the CDR3 is TGTGCCAGTAGTATCTTCGTGGGACACCCCCATGGGGCCTACGAGCAGTACTTC.

This clonotype was detected only a few times. The chain combines TRBV20-1 with TRBJ2-3; TRBD2 matches at 8 bases. This CDR3 comprises 16 residues. Germline V lookup: CDR1 DFQATT, CDR2 SNEGSKA (reference sequence). With V trimmed by 0 bases and J by 1 base, 6 bases remained unmatched. The DNA for the CDR3 is TGCAGTGCTAGAGATCCCGGGAGGGCGGGCACAGATACGCAGTATTTT. Encoded protein: CSARDPGRAGTDTQYF.

V gene TRBV7-9 combines with J gene TRBJ1-1, with D perhaps TRBD1 (5 bases). The V gene lost 5 bases and the J gene lost 11 bases, with 15 bases spanning the gap. This CDR3 is 12 amino acids long. Per the germline V gene, CDR1 is SEHNR and CDR2 is FQNEAQ (reference sequence). CDR3 sequence: CASSPTGAGAFF. In DNA, the CDR3 is TGTGCCAGCAGCCCCACCGGGGCCGGGGCTTTCTTT.

The chain carries TRBV18 and TRBJ2-5; 12 bases map to TRBD2. CDR3 size: 16 residues. Losses at the gene ends were 6 bases for V and 4 bases for J; bases not matched to a gene: 9. Germline assignment: CDR1 KGHSH and CDR2 LQKENI. The CDR3 coding sequence is TGTGCCAGCTCTTCAAGGACTAGCGGGACGGTAGAGACCCAGTACTTC. Its translation: CASSSRTSGTVETQYF.

The chain employs TRBV5-1 and TRBJ1-4; D possibly corresponds to TRBD1 (5 bases). Germline assignment: CDR1 SGHRS and CDR2 YFSETQ. This CDR3 spans 16 amino acids. V lost 4 bases and J 5 bases, leaving 18 bases between the germline ends. This CDR3 reads CASSTTPLGLNEKLFF. CDR3 in DNA: TGCGCCAGCAGCACAACTCCCCTGGGACTCAATGAAAAACTGTTTTTT.

The V and J genes are TRBV6-4 and TRBJ2-1; no clear D. V was pared by 11 bases and J by 6 bases, with 20 bases between. Germline V CDR1 and CDR2: MRHNA, SNTAGT. This CDR3 spans 14 amino acids. In DNA, the CDR3 is TGTGCCCGGCTGGTTGAGCCCAGCCCCAATGAGCAGTTCTTC. Translating it yields CARLVEPSPNEQFF.

The chain has TRBV7-2 and TRBJ1-2; 10 bases are shared with TRBD1. This CDR3 is built from 18 residues. CDR1 is SGHTA, CDR2 FQGNSA, per germline. With 5 bases clipped from V and 0 bases from J, the junction kept 12 bases outside the gene matches. CDR3 loop: CASSPPWIDRGPNYGYTF. CDR3 DNA: TGTGCCAGCAGCCCTCCGTGGATTGACAGGGGGCCTAACTATGGCTACACCTTC. Variable domain in full (rest from reference TRBV7-2 and TRBJ1-2): GAGVSQSPSNKVTEKGKDVELRCDPISGHTALYWYRQSLGQGLEFLIYFQGNSAPDKSGLPSDRFSAERTGGSVSTLTIQRTQQEDSAVYLCASSPPWIDRGPNYGYTFGSGTRLTVV.